Listed here are 11 T cell receptor beta chains from one sample, sequenced in a study of T cells in localized non-small cell lung cancer. Assay: immunoSEQ multiplex PCR; the TCRdb copy retains only in-frame clones and omits some. This table holds tens of thousands of clones, about nine tenths found once. Sequences were derived from peripheral blood mononuclear cells, sampled before any cancer treatment. The receptors come from a man aged 40 to 75 with stage III lung adenocarcinoma.

The chain couples TRBV11-2 to TRBJ1-1; 7 positions agree with TRBD1. Germline lookup yields CDR1 SGHAT and CDR2 FQNNGV. V was pared by 5 bases and J by 4 bases, with 7 bases of the junction left unmatched. This CDR3 is 14 amino acids long. For the CDR3, the DNA is TGTGCCAGCAGCCGCTTGACAGGGACCACTGAAGCTTTCTTT. Translated: CASSRLTGTTEAFF.

The DNA of the CDR3 is TGTGCCAGCAGCGTCGGCGGGGGTTCCTACAATGAGCAGTTCTTC. This codes for CASSVGGGSYNEQFF. The chain links TRBV9 to TRBJ2-1; TRBD2 matches at 7 bases. From germline, CDR1 is SGDLS and CDR2 YYNGEE. The CDR3 has 15 amino acids. V was pared by 2 bases and J by 1 base, with 3 bases of the junction left unmatched.

The chain couples TRBV30 to TRBJ2-7, with D perhaps matching TRBD2 (6 bases). Germline CDR1 is GTSNPN and CDR2 is SVGIG (reference sequence). The CDR3 runs 15 residues. The V end was cut by 2 bases, the J end by 0 bases, with 14 bases between. Here the CDR3 reads CAWSFNLGGSYEQYF. CDR3 nucleotide sequence: TGTGCCTGGAGTTTTAACTTGGGGGGCTCCTACGAGCAGTACTTC.

This chain joins TRBV19 and TRBJ1-1; a possible D gene is TRBD1 (5 bases). The CDR3 contains 14 residues. V lost 7 bases and J 4 bases, leaving 16 bases between the germline ends. CDR1 and CDR2 (germline): LNHDA, SQIVND (reference sequence). The CDR3 loop is CASTRGSGGTEAFF. Written as DNA, the CDR3 is TGTGCCAGTACCCGGGGCTCGGGCGGCACTGAAGCTTTCTTT. Filled out from reference TRBV19 and TRBJ1-1, the complete variable domain reads DGGITQSPKYLFRKEGQNVTLSCEQNLNHDAMYWYRQDPGQGLRLIYYSQIVNDFQKGDIAEGYSVSREKKESFPLTVTSAQKNPTAFYLCASTRGSGGTEAFFGQGTRLTVV.

V gene TRBV6-1 combines with J gene TRBJ2-7, with 8 bases aligning to TRBD1. The germline CDR1 and CDR2 sequences are MNHNS and SASEGT. CDR3 length: 15 amino acids. J was trimmed by 2 bases and V by 6 bases; bases with no gene match: 9. The CDR3 sequence: CASRGRQGTAYEQYF. The CDR3 coding sequence is TGTGCCAGCAGGGGACGACAGGGGACGGCCTACGAGCAGTACTTC.

The rearrangement links TRBV5-4 to TRBJ1-1; 7 nucleotides align to TRBD1. V gave up 10 bases and J gave up 0 bases; unmatched junction bases: 3. The CDR3 extends over 12 amino acids. Germline lookup yields CDR1 SGHNT and CDR2 YYREEE (reference sequence). CDR3 protein: CAHGTVNTEAFF. For the CDR3, the DNA is TGTGCCCATGGGACAGTGAACACTGAAGCTTTCTTT.

The chain has TRBV28 and TRBJ2-7, with D possibly matching TRBD2 (6 bases). The CDR3 contains 12 residues. From germline, CDR1 is MDHEN and CDR2 SYDVKM. The germline V and J ends were trimmed by 7 bases and 7 bases, with 14 bases remaining between them. The CDR3 spells CASIAPAGEQYF. The DNA of the CDR3 is TGTGCCAGCATTGCTCCTGCGGGAGAGCAGTACTTC.

The CDR3 region has the DNA TGTGCCAGCAAACGGGGGGACTCCTACAATGAGCAGTTCTTC. Protein product: CASKRGDSYNEQFF. The rearrangement links TRBV27 to TRBJ2-1, with 7 nucleotides matching TRBD2. Germline CDR1 and CDR2: MNHEY and SMNVEV (reference sequence). The CDR3 spans 14 residues. J gave up 0 bases and V 7 bases, and 3 bases lay outside the gene matches.

The rearrangement joins TRBV4-2 to TRBJ2-7; 10 nucleotides line up with TRBD1. The CDR3 is 16 residues long. J lost 2 bases, V lost 0 bases, and 4 bases had no gene match. CDR1 and CDR2 from the germline V gene are LGHNA and YNFKEQ. The CDR3 DNA sequence: TGTGCCAGCAGCCAAGATCCGGGACAGGGGCCCTACGAGCAGTACTTC. Translated, it gives CASSQDPGQGPYEQYF.

The rearrangement links TRBV4-2 to TRBJ2-5; the D gene is possibly TRBD2 (6 bases). This CDR3 spans 16 amino acids. Germline CDR1 reads LGHNA; CDR2 reads YNFKEQ. The V and J ends lost 1 base and 4 bases respectively, with 16 bases between them. The DNA of the CDR3 is TGTGCCAGCAGCCAAGGGGGAGGTAGCGGTGGAGAGACCCAGTACTTC. Translating gives CASSQGGGSGGETQYF.

The chain carries TRBV5-1 and TRBJ1-3; 9 bases fit TRBD1. V shed 4 bases, J shed 3 bases, and the junction held 8 bases outside the gene matches. CDR3 length equals 16 residues. Germline V gene lookup returns CDR1 SGHRS and CDR2 YFSETQ. The CDR3 reads CASSPTGQGSGNTIYF. Here the CDR3 DNA reads TGCGCCAGCAGCCCCACGGGACAGGGAAGTGGAAACACCATATATTTT.